The 8 T cell receptor beta chains listed next were all sequenced from one sample in a study of siplizumab effects on memory and regulatory T cells. Profiled with immunoSEQ multiplex PCR; TCRdb holds only in-frame clones, not every one. The sample holds under 100,000 clones, roughly 94% seen once. What was sequenced was non-Treg CD4+ T cells sorted from blood. These TCRs come from a human donor in good health.

This chain links TRBV7-6 with TRBJ2-1, with 7 bases that match TRBD1. Germline V lookup: CDR1 SGHVS, CDR2 FNYEAQ. The ends lost 1 base at V and 1 base at J; junction bases unmatched: 10. This CDR3 comprises 18 residues. CDR3 sequence: CASSLVEQGSVSYNEQFF. Written as DNA, the CDR3 is TGTGCCAGCAGCTTAGTTGAACAGGGGTCAGTGTCCTACAATGAGCAGTTCTTC.

The chain is built from TRBV6-6 and TRBJ1-4; the D is unclear. Germline V gene lookup returns CDR1 MNHNY and CDR2 SVGAGI (reference sequence). The CDR3 spans 16 residues. V dropped 4 bases and J dropped 0 bases, with 12 bases sitting between them. CDR3 region: CASSSPGFTTNEKLFF. For the CDR3, the DNA is TGTGCCAGCAGTTCGCCCGGTTTTACAACTAATGAAAAACTGTTTTTT.

The sample holds one count of this clone. The chain carries TRBV7-2 and TRBJ2-7, with a possible D match to TRBD1 (5 bases). CDR1 and CDR2 (germline): SGHTA, FQGNSA. The V end lost 5 bases, the J end lost 7 bases, and 18 bases lay between the germline ends. The CDR3 totals 14 residues. CDR3 region: CASSRQGGVSEQYF. The CDR3 nucleotides are TGTGCCAGCAGCCGGCAGGGTGGTGTTTCGGAGCAGTACTTC.

The CDR3 here is CASSITSRGIQETQYF. CDR3 DNA sequence: TGTGCCAGTAGTATAACCTCCAGGGGGATCCAAGAGACCCAGTACTTC. This chain links TRBV19 with TRBJ2-5, with 7 bases identical to TRBD1. The J segment lost 1 base and the V segment lost 2 bases, leaving 7 bases of the junction unmatched. Germline CDR1 and CDR2: LNHDA and SQIVND (reference sequence). The CDR3 spans 16 residues.

V and J are TRBV9 and TRBJ2-7; 7 nucleotides line up with TRBD2. Germline CDR1 is SGDLS and CDR2 is YYNGEE. The CDR3 sequence is 16 residues long. V lost 0 bases to trimming and J lost 6 bases; unmatched junction nucleotides: 12. The DNA of the CDR3 is TGTGCCAGCAGCGTAGCCAAACGGGGAGGGGCCGGCGAGCAGTACTTC. This gives the protein CASSVAKRGGAGEQYF.

The sample holds one count of this clone. CDR3 residues: CASSSGPGTRADTQYF. Written as DNA, the CDR3 is TGTGCCAGCAGCTCAGGCCCAGGGACCCGCGCAGATACGCAGTATTTT. The chain carries TRBV7-3 and TRBJ2-3; D assignment may be TRBD1 or TRBD2 (5 bases each). V was pared by 4 bases and J by 4 bases, with 18 bases between. CDR1 is SGHTA and CDR2 is FQGTGA in the germline V gene. The CDR3 spans 16 residues.

V gene TRBV2 combines with J gene TRBJ1-4; the match to TRBD1 covers 8 bases. CDR1 and CDR2 from the germline V gene are SNHLY and FYNNEI. CDR3 length: 16 amino acids. V trimming: 3 bases; J trimming: 0 bases; junction bases outside the gene matches: 3. This CDR3 reads CASSDTGGATNEKLFF. The CDR3 nucleotides are TGTGCCAGCAGTGATACAGGGGGTGCAACTAATGAAAAACTGTTTTTT. Based on the CDR3 plus reference TRBV2 and TRBJ1-4, the full variable domain is EPEVTQTPSHQVTQMGQEVILRCVPISNHLYFYWYRQILGQKVEFLVSFYNNEISEKSEIFDDQFSVERPDGSNFTLKIRSTKLEDSAMYFCASSDTGGATNEKLFFGSGTQLSVL.

The chain carries TRBV5-4 and TRBJ1-2, with 8 bases that match TRBD1. The CDR3 extends over 14 amino acids. V gave up 0 bases and J gave up 5 bases; unmatched junction bases: 3. Germline V gives CDR1 SGHNT, CDR2 YYREEE (reference sequence). The CDR3 DNA reads TGTGCCAGCAGCTTGGCCAGGGGGCCATATGGCTACACCTTC. This sequence encodes CASSLARGPYGYTF.